The 23 T cell receptor beta chains below come from one sample, sequenced in a study of OX40 agonist ivuxolimab in advanced cancers. TCRdb keeps only in-frame clones here, not all; method: immunoSEQ multiplex PCR. The repertoire consists of more than 20,000 clones, with more than 70% occurring once and the leading ten covering around 10%. Sequencing used CD4+ or CD8+ T cells sorted from blood, obtained in a trial of the OX40 agonist ivuxolimab. The receptors here all came from an adult with an advanced solid tumor such as melanoma, head and neck, liver or kidney cancer.

The J gene is TRBJ2-1, the V gene TRBV10-3; 7 bases fit TRBD2. The CDR3 length is 17 residues. CDR1 is ENHRY, CDR2 SYGVKD, per germline. V gave up 0 bases and J gave up 5 bases; unmatched junction bases: 10. The CDR3 spells CAISESMAGEGHNEQFF. CDR3 DNA: TGTGCCATCAGTGAGTCGATGGCGGGAGAGGGCCACAATGAGCAGTTCTTC.

The chain has TRBV13 and TRBJ2-1; D ambiguous. V shed 5 bases and J shed 0 bases, with 11 bases lying between them. CDR1 is PRHDT and CDR2 is FYEKMQ in the germline V gene (reference sequence). The CDR3 has 15 residues. The CDR3 reads CASSPPRPSYNEQFF. The CDR3 DNA reads as TGTGCCAGCAGCCCACCTCGGCCCTCCTACAATGAGCAGTTCTTC. Using reference TRBV13 and TRBJ2-1 for the parts outside the CDR3, the full variable domain is AAGVIQSPRHLIKEKRETATLKCYPIPRHDTVYWYQQGPGQDPQFLISFYEKMQSDKGSIPDRFSAQQFSDYHSELNMSSLELGDSALYFCASSPPRPSYNEQFFGPGTRLTVL.

The V call is TRBV2, the J call TRBJ1-1; possibly TRBD1 for D (5 bases). The CDR3 sequence is 14 residues long. The V end was cut by 8 bases, the J end by 4 bases, with 17 bases between. Germline V CDR1 and CDR2: SNHLY, FYNNEI. The CDR3 protein is CASVKAFGGTEAFF. In DNA, the CDR3 is TGTGCCAGCGTGAAGGCGTTTGGGGGCACTGAAGCTTTCTTT.

The chain links TRBV2 to TRBJ1-4; the D gene is possibly TRBD1 (6 bases). The CDR3 runs to 12 residues. Germline V gives CDR1 SNHLY, CDR2 FYNNEI. Trimming stripped 4 bases from V and 10 bases from J, with 10 bases between. This CDR3 reads CASSAGAGKLFF. CDR3 coding DNA: TGTGCCAGCAGTGCAGGGGCGGGAAAACTGTTTTTT. Looking up the rest from reference TRBV2 and TRBJ1-4 gives the full variable domain: EPEVTQTPSHQVTQMGQEVILRCVPISNHLYFYWYRQILGQKVEFLVSFYNNEISEKSEIFDDQFSVERPDGSNFTLKIRSTKLEDSAMYFCASSAGAGKLFFGSGTQLSVL.

V and J are TRBV5-4 and TRBJ1-1, with D unresolved. Deletions cut 0 bases from V and 4 bases from J, with 1 base between. This CDR3 is 11 amino acids long. Germline-derived CDR1 and CDR2 are SGHNT and YYREEE (reference sequence). As DNA, the CDR3 is TGTGCCAGCAGCTTGGGCACTGAAGCTTTCTTT. The encoded protein is CASSLGTEAFF.

This clone was seen a single time. The V and J genes are TRBV14 and TRBJ2-1, with TRBD1 as a possible D gene (6 bases). Looked up from germline, CDR1 is SGHDN and CDR2 is FVKESK. The germline V and J ends were trimmed by 0 bases and 13 bases, with 19 bases remaining between them. The CDR3 extends over 15 amino acids. The CDR3 DNA sequence: TGTGCCAGCAGCCAAGATGGGGGCGGATTACGGCGTCAGTTCTTC. Translation gives CASSQDGGGLRRQFF.

V is TRBV4-2 and J is TRBJ2-7, with D tentatively TRBD2 (6 bases). With 1 base removed from V and 5 bases from J, the gap between germline ends came to 6 bases. The CDR3 length is 12 residues. Germline V lookup: CDR1 LGHNA, CDR2 YNFKEQ. In nucleotides, the CDR3 is TGTGCCAGCAGCCAAGGGGGGGACGAGCAGTACTTC. It is translated as CASSQGGDEQYF.

This chain uses TRBV4-1 with TRBJ1-1; D perhaps matches TRBD1 (5 bases). The CDR3 is 22 residues long. The germline V gene has CDR1 MGHRA and CDR2 YSYEKL. The ends were cut back, 1 base at V and 4 bases at J, with 34 bases in the middle. The CDR3 sequence: CASSQALSGLIPRTGGPTEAFF. In nucleotides, the CDR3 is TGCGCCAGCAGCCAAGCCTTAAGCGGGTTGATCCCCCGTACAGGAGGGCCCACTGAAGCTTTCTTT.

The chain links TRBV4-1 to TRBJ2-7; D not certain. With 0 bases removed from V and 0 bases from J, the gap between germline ends came to 6 bases. CDR1 is MGHRA, CDR2 YSYEKL, per germline. The CDR3 is 14 residues long. Here the CDR3 DNA reads TGCGCCAGCAGCCAAGAAGGGTCCTCCTACGAGCAGTACTTC. Protein sequence: CASSQEGSSYEQYF.

V gene TRBV10-1 combines with J gene TRBJ2-1, with TRBD2 matching over 8 bases. This CDR3 spans 17 amino acids. The germline V gene encodes CDR1 WNHNN and CDR2 SYGVQD (reference sequence). With 3 bases clipped from V and 4 bases from J, the junction kept 11 bases outside the gene matches. CDR3 sequence: CASSERAGAVAYNEQFF. The CDR3 bases are TGCGCCAGCAGTGAAAGAGCGGGAGCGGTAGCGTACAATGAGCAGTTCTTC.

The V and J genes are TRBV27 and TRBJ1-5, with a possible D match to TRBD1 (5 bases). The CDR3 has 13 amino acids. Germline CDR1 is MNHEY and CDR2 is SMNVEV (reference sequence). Trimming cost V 2 bases and J 6 bases, with 8 bases left between them. CDR3: CASSLMGGQPQHF. The CDR3, as DNA: TGTGCCAGCAGTTTAATGGGGGGTCAGCCCCAGCATTTT.

J is TRBJ2-4 and V is TRBV4-1; 7 positions agree with TRBD2. Unmatched junction bases numbered 7, after V lost 3 bases and J lost 2 bases. Germline CDR1 MGHRA, CDR2 YSYEKL. The CDR3 spans 16 residues. In DNA, the CDR3 is TGCGCCAGCAGCCACCCGGGGGAGGGGACCAAAAACATTCAGTACTTC. Translating it yields CASSHPGEGTKNIQYF.

This chain uses TRBV6-5 with TRBJ2-1; 10 nucleotides align to TRBD2. Germline V gives CDR1 MNHEY, CDR2 SVGAGI. After removal of 5 bases from V and 9 bases from J, the junction contained 4 bases not matched to a gene. The CDR3 has 13 amino acids. CDR3 amino acids: CASSPLAGVEQFF. The CDR3 nucleotides are TGTGCCAGCAGTCCCCTAGCGGGAGTTGAGCAGTTCTTC.

This chain connects TRBV12-5 to TRBJ2-5; D is ambiguous. The CDR3 runs to 16 residues. Germline-derived CDR1 and CDR2 are LGHNT and FRNRAP. Deletions cut 0 bases from V and 0 bases from J, with 11 bases between. In DNA, the CDR3 is TGTGCTAGTGGTTTGGTTGCGAAGCCGTACCAAGAGACCCAGTACTTC. Translated, it gives CASGLVAKPYQETQYF.

The count of this clone is one. The rearrangement links TRBV10-3 to TRBJ2-5, with D unclear. CDR1 and CDR2 from the germline V gene are ENHRY and SYGVKD. The CDR3 is 15 residues long. The ends were cut back, 5 bases at V and 2 bases at J, with 15 bases in the middle. The CDR3 is CAISPSRSTQETQYF. The CDR3 region has the DNA TGTGCCATCAGTCCCTCCCGGTCCACACAAGAGACCCAGTACTTC.

The chain combines TRBV7-9 with TRBJ1-4, with D hard to call. Germline-derived CDR1 and CDR2 are SEHNR and FQNEAQ (reference sequence). The CDR3 spans 15 residues. Deletions cut 5 bases from V and 6 bases from J, with 16 bases between. The CDR3 loop reads CASSPPGRADEKLFF. The CDR3 DNA reads as TGTGCCAGCAGCCCCCCGGGTCGGGCAGATGAAAAACTGTTTTTT.

This sequence joins TRBV27 and TRBJ2-7; TRBD2 agrees at 13 bases. Germline trimming cut 1 base from V and 5 bases from J; bases unmatched to any gene: 5. The CDR3 contains 16 residues. Germline-derived CDR1 and CDR2 are MNHEY and SMNVEV (reference sequence). The CDR3 protein is CASSLLLAGGPHEQYF. CDR3 in DNA: TGTGCCAGCAGTTTATTACTAGCGGGAGGGCCTCACGAGCAGTACTTC.

This clone was counted once. This chain links TRBV19 with TRBJ1-1; D remains ambiguous. Trimming took off 2 bases at V and 1 base at J, with 8 bases between the two ends. The CDR3 runs to 14 residues. Germline CDR1 LNHDA, CDR2 SQIVND (reference sequence). The CDR3 DNA sequence: TGTGCCAGTAGTATAAGGCGGCGGAACACTGAAGCTTTCTTT. Its translation is CASSIRRRNTEAFF.

This rearrangement joins TRBV9 to TRBJ1-3; TRBD1 matches at 7 bases. Unmatched junction bases numbered 12, after V lost 3 bases and J lost 6 bases. Germline CDR1 SGDLS, CDR2 YYNGEE. The CDR3 has 16 amino acids. DNA of the CDR3: TGTGCCAGCAGCGATGGCCGGGACAGCGCTAAAAACACCATATATTTT. Translating gives CASSDGRDSAKNTIYF.

V gene TRBV7-9 combines with J gene TRBJ1-6; 8 bases match TRBD1. The CDR3 extends over 16 amino acids. The V segment lost 5 bases and the J segment 2 bases; nucleotides outside the gene matches: 5. Germline V gene lookup returns CDR1 SEHNR and CDR2 FQNEAQ (reference sequence). The CDR3 DNA reads as TGTGCCAGCAGCCAACAGGGGGGCGCCTATAATTCACCCCTCCACTTT. As protein: CASSQQGGAYNSPLHF. The entire variable domain, with the rest obtained from reference TRBV7-9 and TRBJ1-6, is as follows: DTGVSQNPRHKITKRGQNVTFRCDPISEHNRLYWYRQTLGQGPEFLTYFQNEAQLEKSRLLSDRFSAERPKGSFSTLEIQRTEQGDSAMYLCASSQQGGAYNSPLHFGNGTRLTVT.

V gene TRBV11-2 combines with J gene TRBJ2-2; 9 bases fit TRBD1. The CDR3 loop spans 16 amino acids. J lost 3 bases, V lost 5 bases, and 7 bases had no gene match. Looked up from germline, CDR1 is SGHAT and CDR2 is FQNNGV. The CDR3 protein is CASSLKGQGYTGELFF. DNA of the CDR3: TGTGCCAGCAGCCTTAAGGGACAGGGATACACCGGGGAGCTGTTTTTT.

J is TRBJ2-1 and V is TRBV10-3, with D perhaps matching TRBD1 or TRBD2 (7 bases each). CDR1 and CDR2 (germline): ENHRY, SYGVKD. The CDR3 totals 19 residues. Trimming took off 4 bases at V and 4 bases at J, with 26 bases between the two ends. CDR3 in DNA: TGTGCCATCAGTGGTCCTGGGACAGCTCTAGCGGATTTATACAATGAGCAGTTCTTC. It specifies CAISGPGTALADLYNEQFF.

The genes are TRBV9 and TRBJ2-1, with 10 positions matching TRBD2. With V trimmed by 5 bases and J by 6 bases, 5 bases remained unmatched. The V gene's germline CDR1 is SGDLS and CDR2 YYNGEE. The CDR3 runs to 14 residues. CDR3 loop: CASSGRTSGNEQFF. CDR3 nucleotide sequence: TGTGCCAGCAGTGGAAGGACTAGCGGCAATGAGCAGTTCTTC.